What follows are 15 T cell receptor beta chains derived from one specimen sequenced in a study of blood T cell repertoires in COVID-19. The data were produced by immunoSEQ multiplex PCR, yet TCRdb's version contains in-frame clones alone and is incomplete. The sample includes over 65,000 clones, around 80% of them seen just once. Material: peripheral blood. Receptors originate from a human donor in a cohort sampled during active COVID-19.

The V and J genes are TRBV6-5 and TRBJ2-1; 8 positions match TRBD2. The CDR3 contains 15 residues. With V trimmed by 5 bases and J by 6 bases, 9 bases remained unmatched. Germline assignment: CDR1 MNHEY and CDR2 SVGAGI. CDR3 bases: TGTGCCAGCAGTCAAACGGGACTAGTAGGCAATGAGCAGTTCTTC. Its protein product is CASSQTGLVGNEQFF.

This clone has just a few counts. The chain links TRBV7-6 to TRBJ2-7, with D tentatively TRBD1 (5 bases). Trimming pared 3 bases from V and 1 base from J, leaving 7 bases between. This CDR3 is 13 amino acids long. Germline assignment: CDR1 SGHVS and CDR2 FNYEAQ. The CDR3, as DNA: TGTGCCAGCAGCTTGACAGCGTCCTACGAGCAGTACTTC. Translating gives CASSLTASYEQYF.

This clone was seen once. This CDR3 is CASSFDGQGATSSGANVLTF. As DNA, the CDR3 is TGTGCCAGCAGTTTCGACGGACAGGGGGCGACAAGCTCTGGGGCCAACGTCCTGACTTTC. This sequence joins TRBV27 and TRBJ2-6, with 11 bases matching TRBD1. This CDR3 has 20 residues. Losses at the gene ends were 3 bases for V and 0 bases for J; bases not matched to a gene: 10. Germline values: CDR1 MNHEY, CDR2 SMNVEV (reference sequence). The complete variable domain, with remaining parts taken from reference TRBV27 and TRBJ2-6, reads EAQVTQNPRYLITVTGKKLTVTCSQNMNHEYMSWYRQDPGLGLRQIYYSMNVEVTDKGDVPEGYKVSRKEKRNFPLILESPSPNQTSLYFCASSFDGQGATSSGANVLTFGAGSRLTVL.

J is TRBJ2-5 and V is TRBV11-2, with 10 bases lining up with TRBD2. V was clipped by 4 bases and J by 5 bases; unmatched bases: 13. Per the germline V gene, CDR1 is SGHAT and CDR2 is FQNNGV. CDR3 length: 17 amino acids. CDR3 nucleotide sequence: TGTGCCAGCAGCTCCGGGCGGCTAGCGGGAGTGGGGGAGACCCAGTACTTC. Amino acids: CASSSGRLAGVGETQYF.

This clone was detected only once. The chain links TRBV6-4 to TRBJ2-1; TRBD1 agrees at 9 bases. V trimming: 1 base; J trimming: 4 bases; junction bases outside the gene matches: 11. The CDR3 extends over 18 amino acids. CDR1 MRHNA and CDR2 SNTAGT come from the germline V gene. The CDR3 bases are TGTGCCAGCAGTGACTTCCCAGCGTCGGGACAGGGTTACAATGAGCAGTTCTTC. This translates into CASSDFPASGQGYNEQFF.

The gene calls are TRBV6-2 or TRBV6-3 and TRBJ2-7; possibly TRBD2 for D (6 bases). Germline V CDR1 and CDR2: MNHEY, SVGEGT. The CDR3 covers 15 residues. Trimming shortened V by 2 bases and J by 7 bases, and 18 bases separated the two germline ends. CDR3 sequence reads: CASSYSMASASEQYF. CDR3 sequence (DNA): TGTGCCAGCAGTTACAGTATGGCTAGCGCGAGTGAGCAGTACTTC.

The genes are TRBV6-5 and TRBJ1-4; 9 bases are a match to TRBD1. The CDR3 spans 13 residues. Germline trimming cut 8 bases from V and 8 bases from J; bases unmatched to any gene: 6. Germline V gives CDR1 MNHEY, CDR2 SVGAGI. The CDR3 loop reads CASAGQGPEKLFF. DNA for the CDR3: TGTGCCAGCGCTGGACAGGGGCCGGAAAAACTGTTTTTT.

The chain employs TRBV24-1 and TRBJ1-2, with TRBD1 as a possible D gene (5 bases). V was trimmed by 3 bases and J by 5 bases, leaving 6 bases between them. Germline CDR1 reads KGHDR; CDR2 reads SFDVKD. This CDR3 is built from 12 residues. The CDR3 nucleotides read TGTGCCACCAGTGATCCAGGGTATGGCTACACCTTC. It yields the protein CATSDPGYGYTF.

This clone was observed a single time. V usage is TRBV19 and J usage is TRBJ2-1, with 10 positions matching TRBD2. V lost 3 bases to trimming and J lost 0 bases; unmatched junction nucleotides: 2. Germline loops: CDR1 LNHDA, CDR2 SQIVND (reference sequence). This CDR3 is 16 amino acids long. The CDR3 nucleotides are TGTGCCAGTAGTATTCTAGCGGGAGACTCCTACAATGAGCAGTTCTTC. Its protein is CASSILAGDSYNEQFF.

CDR3 nucleotides: TGTGCCAGCAGTAGGGGTCCCCGCCTCCACTTT. Amino acid sequence: CASSRGPRLHF. The chain has TRBV28 and TRBJ1-6, with D perhaps matching TRBD1 (5 bases). Trimming left V 5 bases short and J 15 bases short, with 11 bases between. The CDR3 is 11 residues long. Germline V gene sequence: CDR1 MDHEN, CDR2 SYDVKM.

The rearrangement uses TRBV16 and TRBJ2-1; 11 nucleotides match TRBD2. This CDR3 region has 17 residues. In germline, CDR1 is KGHSY, CDR2 FQNENV. With 0 bases clipped from V and 4 bases from J, the junction kept 5 bases outside the gene matches. CDR3 nucleotides: TGTGCCAGCAGCCAATCGGGACTAGCGGCCATTTACAATGAGCAGTTCTTC. Its protein is CASSQSGLAAIYNEQFF.

V is TRBV5-5 and J is TRBJ1-2, with a tentative D call TRBD1 (6 bases). Deletions cut 0 bases from V and 0 bases from J, with 9 bases between. The CDR3 contains 15 residues. Germline lookup yields CDR1 SGHKS and CDR2 YYEKEE (reference sequence). CDR3 DNA sequence: TGTGCCAGCAGCTTGGGGACAGAAGCTAACTATGGCTACACCTTC. Protein: CASSLGTEANYGYTF.

A single count supports this clone. The gene calls are TRBV28 and TRBJ2-2, with 7 bases fitting TRBD1. V trimming: 6 bases; J trimming: 5 bases; junction bases outside the gene matches: 15. CDR3 length: 17 residues. Germline V CDR1 and CDR2: MDHEN, SYDVKM. The CDR3 sequence is CASSPLHYRGWTGELFF. CDR3 coding DNA: TGTGCCAGCAGCCCCCTCCATTACAGGGGCTGGACCGGGGAGCTGTTTTTT.

The J gene is TRBJ2-3, the V gene TRBV19; TRBD1 is a possible D gene (6 bases). The length of the CDR3 is 15 residues. The germline CDR1 and CDR2 sequences are LNHDA and SQIVND (reference sequence). The V end lost 6 bases, the J end lost 2 bases, and 15 bases lay between the germline ends. The CDR3 sequence: CASSTGWGFTDTQYF. The CDR3 coding sequence is TGTGCCAGTAGCACAGGGTGGGGGTTCACAGATACGCAGTATTTT. Filled out from reference TRBV19 and TRBJ2-3, the complete variable domain reads DGGITQSPKYLFRKEGQNVTLSCEQNLNHDAMYWYRQDPGQGLRLIYYSQIVNDFQKGDIAEGYSVSREKKESFPLTVTSAQKNPTAFYLCASSTGWGFTDTQYFGPGTRLTVL.

The V gene is TRBV11-2, the J gene TRBJ2-1; 9 bases map to TRBD2. Germline-derived CDR1 and CDR2 are SGHAT and FQNNGV. This CDR3 is 14 amino acids long. The V segment lost 6 bases and the J segment 10 bases; nucleotides outside the gene matches: 10. CDR3 region: CASSTISGRTEQFF. As DNA, the CDR3 is TGTGCCAGCAGTACTATTAGCGGGAGAACGGAGCAGTTCTTC.